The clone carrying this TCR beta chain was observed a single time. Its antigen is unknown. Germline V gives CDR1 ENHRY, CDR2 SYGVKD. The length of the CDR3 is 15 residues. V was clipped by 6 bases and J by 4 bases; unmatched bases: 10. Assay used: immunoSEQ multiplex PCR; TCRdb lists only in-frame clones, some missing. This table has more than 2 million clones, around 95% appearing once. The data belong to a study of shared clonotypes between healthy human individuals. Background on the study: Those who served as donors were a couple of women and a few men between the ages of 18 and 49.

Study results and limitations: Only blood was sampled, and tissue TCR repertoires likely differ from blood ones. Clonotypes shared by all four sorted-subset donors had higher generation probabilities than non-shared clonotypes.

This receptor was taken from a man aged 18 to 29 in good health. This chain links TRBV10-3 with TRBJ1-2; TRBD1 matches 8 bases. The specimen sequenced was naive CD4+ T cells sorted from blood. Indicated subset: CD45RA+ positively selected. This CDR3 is CAIRPQGAAFYGYTF. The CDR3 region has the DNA TGTGCCATCAGGCCGCAGGGGGCGGCGTTCTATGGCTACACCTTC.